The T cell receptor (beta chain) under discussion was sequenced for a study of regulatory T cells in long-lasting Graves disease. Building of the TCR beta libraries involved iRepertoire HTBI primers and Arm-PCR of CDR3 regions. TCRdb ran MiXCR on the multiplex PCR reads and lists one entry per CDR3 protein. The sample has 400,000 to 500,000 distinct CDR3 sequences, 21% seen once. Regarding time point: persistent/refractory GD, antithyroid drugs over 5 years with positive TRAb. PBMCs were the source of the RNA used for TCR sequencing. The patient group derived from an endocrinology department in Xi'an, China. This clonotype was seen many times. This sequence originates from a female donor with Graves disease. The sample here was peripheral blood mononuclear cells (PBMCs), taken when the disease was refractory, from a patient treated with antithyroid drugs.

CDR3 residues: CASSPTDTGELFF. The CDR3 bases are TGTGCCAGCAGCCCGACAGACACCGGGGAGCTGTTTTTT. This rearrangement joins TRBV28 to TRBJ2-2; a possible D gene is TRBD1 (5 bases). With 6 bases removed from V and 3 bases from J, the gap between germline ends came to 8 bases. Germline V gene lookup returns CDR1 MDHEN and CDR2 SYDVKM. The CDR3 loop spans 13 amino acids.